Detailed here is one T cell receptor beta chain. Its antigen is undetermined. The input for sorted-subset replicate PCRs was roughly 180 ng DNA, around 27,000 T cell genomes. Clones were sequenced by immunoSEQ multiplex PCR, and TCRdb holds only the in-frame ones, with some missing. The data show millions of clones, roughly nine tenths seen once. This entry is derived from a study of shared clonotypes between healthy human individuals. Study observations and caveats: Among non-shared clonotypes, generation probabilities were lower than among those shared by all four donors.

The sample taken for sequencing was naive CD4+ T cells sorted from blood. The subset denotes: CD45RA+ positively selected. This clonotype was obtained from a man aged 18 to 35 in good health.

CDR3 bases: TGTGCCAGCAGCTCCCCGACAGGCAGAGATACGCAGTATTTT. Residues: CASSSPTGRDTQYF. This chain joins TRBV5-5 and TRBJ2-3; a possible D gene is TRBD1 (6 bases). The V end was cut by 3 bases, the J end by 5 bases, with 13 bases between. This CDR3 comprises 14 residues. Germline CDR1 is SGHKS and CDR2 is YYEKEE (reference sequence).